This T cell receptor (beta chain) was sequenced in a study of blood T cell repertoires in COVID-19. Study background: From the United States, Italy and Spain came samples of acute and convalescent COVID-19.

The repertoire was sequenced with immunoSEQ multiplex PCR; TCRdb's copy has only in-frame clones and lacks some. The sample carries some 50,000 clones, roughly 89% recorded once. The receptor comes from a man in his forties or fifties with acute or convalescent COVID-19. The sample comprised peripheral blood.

In DNA, the CDR3 is TGTGCCAGCAGCTTGGGAGGGGGGACTAGCGGGCGTAATGAGCAGTTCTTC. Translation gives CASSLGGGTSGRNEQFF. The V call is TRBV5-4, the J call TRBJ2-1; 12 bases map to TRBD2. This CDR3 comprises 17 residues. Germline CDR1 reads SGHNT; CDR2 reads YYREEE (reference sequence). V trimming: 0 bases; J trimming: 7 bases; junction bases outside the gene matches: 8.